One and the same sample provided the 30 T cell receptor beta chains below, sequenced in a study of vaccination and CD4 T cells after COVID-19. Treatment: approximately 9-day PBMC culture with coronavirus spike peptide pools or control peptides (ViraFEST assay). These receptors have no known antigen. Oncomine TCR Beta short-read sequencing was applied to DNA from cultured CD4+ T cells. One entry per CDR3 protein results from TCRdb running MiXCR on the PCR reads. The top ten clones hold over 15% of a sample with about 14,000 distinct CDR3 sequences, about 60% of them seen once. Sequencing was performed on CD4+ T cells from blood, cultured in vitro. Every receptor here comes from a human donor who had recovered from COVID-19.

This clonotype was recorded a few times. The CDR3 sequence is CASKGLAGRYEQYF. CDR3 sequence (DNA): TGCGCCAGCAAAGGGCTAGCGGGGCGCTACGAGCAGTACTTC. The J gene is TRBJ2-7, the V gene TRBV10-2; 9 bases match TRBD2. The germline V gene has CDR1 WSHSY and CDR2 SAAADI. Trimming took 7 bases from V and 3 from J; bases not matched to a gene: 7. CDR3 length equals 14 residues.

A few counts support this clonotype. The chain joins TRBV11-2 to TRBJ2-5; D gene unclear. V was pared by 8 bases and J by 2 bases, with 15 bases between. The CDR3 totals 14 residues. Germline assignment: CDR1 SGHAT and CDR2 FQNNGV. CDR3 region: CASLDRRTQETQYF. CDR3 nucleotide sequence: TGTGCCAGCCTTGATAGGCGAACGCAAGAGACCCAGTACTTC.

The chain uses TRBV20-1 and TRBJ1-1; D not resolved. CDR1 is DFQATT, CDR2 SNEGSKA, per germline (reference sequence). V lost 8 bases and J lost 4, with 14 bases in between. The CDR3 is 12 residues long. CDR3 amino acids: CSPRDQGTEAFF. DNA for the CDR3: TGCAGTCCACGGGATCAAGGCACTGAAGCTTTCTTT.

This rearrangement joins TRBV5-6 to TRBJ2-7; D gene ambiguous. Per germline, CDR1 SGHDT and CDR2 YYEEEE. CDR3 size: 12 residues. V dropped 0 bases and J dropped 9 bases, with 10 bases sitting between them. CDR3 nucleotide sequence: TGTGCCAGCAGCTTGGACGCTGCCGGGCAGTACTTC. It translates to CASSLDAAGQYF.

In its sample, this clonotype was seen a few times. CDR3 sequence: CASSFTGLAGNTGELFF. CDR3 sequence (DNA): TGTGCCAGCAGTTTTACGGGTCTAGCGGGGAACACCGGGGAGCTGTTTTTT. The chain is built from TRBV28 and TRBJ2-2; 8 bases agree with TRBD2. In germline, CDR1 is MDHEN, CDR2 SYDVKM. V gave up 3 bases and J gave up 1 base; unmatched junction bases: 7. This CDR3 region has 17 residues.

The chain has TRBV30 and TRBJ2-3; D uncertain. The V gene lost 2 bases and the J gene lost 5 bases, with 5 bases spanning the gap. Germline V lookup: CDR1 GTSNPN, CDR2 SVGIG (reference sequence). This CDR3 has 11 amino acids. For the CDR3, the DNA is TGTGCCTGGAGTCTTAAAGATACGCAGTATTTT. Translated: CAWSLKDTQYF.

This chain links TRBV20-1 with TRBJ2-5; TRBD2 is a possible D gene (6 bases). V shed 6 bases and J shed 5 bases, with 16 bases lying between them. The CDR3 contains 13 residues. Germline V gene data show CDR1 as DFQATT and CDR2 as SNEGSKA (reference sequence). The CDR3 region is CSANPGLTETQYF. Here the CDR3 DNA reads TGCAGTGCCAATCCGGGACTCACGGAGACCCAGTACTTC.

This chain links TRBV27 with TRBJ2-5; D uncertain. V lost 5 bases and J 1 base, leaving 8 bases between the germline ends. Germline loops: CDR1 MNHEY, CDR2 SMNVEV (reference sequence). The CDR3 extends over 13 amino acids. This chain's CDR3 is CASSPLSQETQYF. CDR3 DNA sequence: TGTGCCAGCAGTCCATTATCCCAAGAGACCCAGTACTTC.

This clonotype was seen a handful of times. This chain uses TRBV7-2 with TRBJ1-6, with 9 bases identical to TRBD1. This CDR3 spans 14 amino acids. The germline V gene encodes CDR1 SGHTA and CDR2 FQGNSA. With 3 bases clipped from V and 7 bases from J, the junction kept 1 base outside the gene matches. The CDR3, as DNA: TGTGCCAGCAGCTTGGACAGGGGCAATTCACCCCTCCACTTT. Translating it yields CASSLDRGNSPLHF.

This clonotype came up a few times. The chain links TRBV27 to TRBJ2-5; 11 positions match TRBD2. V trimming: 8 bases; J trimming: 4 bases; junction bases outside the gene matches: 6. This CDR3 spans 14 amino acids. Germline CDR1 MNHEY, CDR2 SMNVEV (reference sequence). The CDR3 DNA reads as TGTGCCAGCCGACTAGCGGGACCCCTAGAGACCCAGTACTTC. The encoded protein is CASRLAGPLETQYF.

This rearrangement joins TRBV5-1 to TRBJ2-6, with D maybe TRBD1 (5 bases). The V end lost 4 bases, the J end lost 0 bases, and 14 bases lay between the germline ends. Germline lookup yields CDR1 SGHRS and CDR2 YFSETQ. This CDR3 is built from 17 residues. CDR3 in amino acids: CASSQTATSSGANVLTF. Written as DNA, the CDR3 is TGCGCCAGCAGCCAGACAGCTACGAGCTCTGGGGCCAACGTCCTGACTTTC.

The CDR3: CASSEISGSYNEQFF. The CDR3, as DNA: TGTGCCAGCAGTGAAATAAGCGGTTCCTACAATGAGCAGTTCTTC. V gene TRBV25-1 combines with J gene TRBJ2-1; D might be TRBD2 (5 bases). V lost 2 bases and J lost 1, with 9 bases in between. The germline V gene has CDR1 MGHDK and CDR2 SYGVNS. This CDR3 is 15 amino acids long.

The rearrangement links TRBV7-2 to TRBJ2-1; 7 nucleotides agree with TRBD2. J was trimmed by 12 bases and V by 2 bases; bases with no gene match: 4. The CDR3 runs to 12 residues. The germline V gene encodes CDR1 SGHTA and CDR2 FQGNSA. The CDR3 region has the DNA TGTGCCAGCAGCTTACGACTAGCAGGGCAGTTCTTC. The encoded protein is CASSLRLAGQFF.

The V and J genes are TRBV30 and TRBJ2-1, with D perhaps matching TRBD2 (6 bases). This CDR3 has 12 residues. CDR1 and CDR2 (germline): GTSNPN, SVGIG (reference sequence). V was cut by 0 bases and J by 14 bases, with 14 bases left in between. CDR3 nucleotide sequence: TGTGCCTGGAGTGTCGGGACTCGAGGAAAGTTCTTC. Amino acids: CAWSVGTRGKFF.

This chain joins TRBV2 and TRBJ2-3; D is uncertain. CDR1 is SNHLY and CDR2 is FYNNEI in the germline V gene. The V end lost 6 bases, the J end lost 2 bases, and 9 bases lay between the germline ends. The CDR3 loop spans 13 amino acids. CDR3 nucleotide sequence: TGTGCCAGCAGGGAACCCCCCACAGATACGCAGTATTTT. Protein: CASREPPTDTQYF.

V usage is TRBV6-4 and J usage is TRBJ1-1; TRBD1 is a possible D gene (6 bases). This CDR3 spans 13 amino acids. Looked up from germline, CDR1 is MRHNA and CDR2 is SNTAGT. The V end was cut by 4 bases, the J end by 9 bases, with 15 bases between. The CDR3 coding sequence is TGTGCCAGCAGTGTTGAGACAGGCAATAAAGCTTTCTTT. This encodes CASSVETGNKAFF.

The chain links TRBV7-9 to TRBJ2-2; D gene unclear. CDR3 length equals 13 residues. Germline V gene sequence: CDR1 SEHNR, CDR2 FQNEAQ (reference sequence). The V end was cut by 3 bases, the J end by 3 bases, with 5 bases between. CDR3 region: CASSLWDTGELFF. CDR3 sequence (DNA): TGTGCCAGCAGCTTGTGGGACACCGGGGAGCTGTTTTTT.

The chain joins TRBV28 to TRBJ2-2, with D uncertain. Germline CDR1 and CDR2: MDHEN and SYDVKM. The CDR3 has 12 residues. Trimming removed 8 bases at V and 4 bases at J, with 8 bases between. The CDR3 nucleotides are TGTGCCAGCTCTCTCCCCACCGGGGAGCTGTTTTTT. This codes for CASSLPTGELFF.

This chain uses TRBV20-1 with TRBJ2-1, with TRBD2 matching over 8 bases. The DNA end is more similar to TRBJ2-7, so the J call may be wrong. CDR3 length: 16 residues. Germline V gene lookup returns CDR1 DFQATT and CDR2 SNEGSKA (reference sequence). The CDR3 spells CSARDFVLGTSREQYF. The CDR3, as DNA: TGCAGTGCTAGAGATTTTGTTCTTGGGACTAGTCGCGAGCAGTACTTC.

This chain connects TRBV7-9 to TRBJ1-4, with D unclear. CDR3 size: 12 residues. Trimming stripped 5 bases from V and 8 bases from J, with 9 bases between. CDR1 is SEHNR, CDR2 FQNEAQ, per germline (reference sequence). The DNA for the CDR3 is TGTGCCAGCAGCCGGACCCCCGAAAAACTGTTTTTT. This codes for CASSRTPEKLFF.

This clonotype came up once. The chain joins TRBV19 to TRBJ2-1; TRBD2 is a possible D gene (5 bases). CDR1 and CDR2 (germline): LNHDA, SQIVND (reference sequence). The CDR3 covers 16 residues. V was pared by 4 bases and J by 8 bases, with 21 bases between. CDR3 DNA: TGTGCCAGTAGTAGGGGAGCACTCGGAAGAAAGGATGAGCAGTTCTTC. It yields the protein CASSRGALGRKDEQFF.

The rearrangement joins TRBV4-3 to TRBJ1-2; a weak D match, TRBD1 (5 bases). The CDR3 is 18 residues long. The germline V gene has CDR1 LGHNA and CDR2 YSLEER. The germline V and J ends were trimmed by 4 bases and 5 bases, with 26 bases remaining between them. The CDR3 here is CASSPKDYSVMGEYGYTF. CDR3 nucleotides: TGCGCCAGCAGCCCGAAAGATTATTCGGTCATGGGGGAGTATGGCTACACCTTC.

This chain's CDR3 is CASSTGYGDTQYF. CDR3 in DNA: TGTGCCAGTAGCACAGGGTATGGAGATACGCAGTATTTT. This chain joins TRBV19 and TRBJ2-3, with TRBD1 as a possible D gene (6 bases). Germline values: CDR1 LNHDA, CDR2 SQIVND (reference sequence). The CDR3 sequence is 13 residues long. V lost 6 bases and J 5 bases, leaving 12 bases between the germline ends.

A single count supports this clonotype. The gene calls are TRBV6-4 and TRBJ1-5; D ambiguous. The CDR3 totals 16 residues. V shed 6 bases and J shed 5 bases, with 20 bases lying between them. Germline-derived CDR1 and CDR2 are MRHNA and SNTAGT. The CDR3 nucleotides are TGTGCCAGCAGGCCCTACGAGGGCCGGGAGGATCAGCCCCAGCATTTT. Protein sequence: CASRPYEGREDQPQHF.

The chain uses TRBV6-2 or TRBV6-3 and TRBJ1-2; D perhaps matches TRBD1 (5 bases). V gave up 7 bases and J gave up 7 bases, with 19 bases separating them. The CDR3 loop spans 14 amino acids. Germline V CDR1 and CDR2: MNHEY, SVGEGT. CDR3 sequence: CASTVGTTISGYTF. In nucleotides, the CDR3 is TGTGCCAGCACCGTCGGGACGACTATCAGTGGCTACACCTTC.

V is TRBV7-6 and J is TRBJ2-2, with a possible D match to TRBD2 (5 bases). CDR3 length: 15 amino acids. The ends were cut back, 1 base at V and 7 bases at J, with 13 bases in the middle. Germline lookup yields CDR1 SGHVS and CDR2 FNYEAQ. As DNA, the CDR3 is TGTGCCAGCAGCTTAGAGGCAGGACGGGACGGGGAGCTGTTTTTT. Translation gives CASSLEAGRDGELFF.

This chain uses TRBV4-2 with TRBJ1-5; D remains unclear. This CDR3 contains 14 residues. Germline CDR1 is LGHNA and CDR2 is YNFKEQ. Trimming removed 1 base at V and 8 bases at J, with 12 bases between. The CDR3 loop reads CASSQGRVGEPQHF. The CDR3 DNA is TGTGCCAGCAGCCAAGGAAGGGTAGGAGAGCCCCAGCATTTT.

The chain carries TRBV20-1 and TRBJ2-1, with 10 bases matching TRBD1. Germline assignment: CDR1 DFQATT and CDR2 SNEGSKA (reference sequence). The CDR3 is 14 residues long. V lost 6 bases to trimming and J lost 8 bases; unmatched junction nucleotides: 10. In DNA, the CDR3 is TGCAGTGCCCCCAGAGGGACAGGGGAGCATGAGCAGTTCTTC. This gives the protein CSAPRGTGEHEQFF.

The chain uses TRBV7-9 and TRBJ1-2; D gene unclear. CDR1 is SEHNR, CDR2 FQNEAQ, per germline (reference sequence). The CDR3 is 15 amino acids. Trimming removed 3 bases at V and 4 bases at J, with 15 bases between. The CDR3 sequence: CASSFPGRNLYGYTF. The CDR3 coding sequence is TGTGCCAGCAGCTTCCCCGGACGGAACCTCTATGGCTACACCTTC.

J is TRBJ1-2 and V is TRBV6-5, with 7 bases aligning to TRBD1. CDR3 length equals 15 residues. Per the germline V gene, CDR1 is MNHEY and CDR2 is SVGAGI. V gave up 1 base and J gave up 2 bases; unmatched junction bases: 4. CDR3 DNA sequence: TGTGCCAGCAGTTACTTGGACAGGCGGAACTATGGCTACACCTTC. Residues: CASSYLDRRNYGYTF.